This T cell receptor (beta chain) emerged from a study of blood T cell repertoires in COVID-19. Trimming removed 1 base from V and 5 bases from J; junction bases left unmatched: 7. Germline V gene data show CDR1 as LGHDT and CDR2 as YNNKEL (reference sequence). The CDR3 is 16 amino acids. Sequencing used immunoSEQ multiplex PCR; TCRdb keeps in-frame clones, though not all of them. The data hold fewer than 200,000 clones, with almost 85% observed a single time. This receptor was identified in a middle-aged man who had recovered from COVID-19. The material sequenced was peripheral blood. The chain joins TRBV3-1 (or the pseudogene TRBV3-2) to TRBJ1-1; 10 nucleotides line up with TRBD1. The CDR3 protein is CASSQARTGGGTEAFF. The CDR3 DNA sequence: TGTGCCAGCAGCCAAGCTCGGACAGGGGGAGGTACTGAAGCTTTCTTT.